Each of the 3 T cell receptor beta chains below was sequenced from the same sample in a study of cytomegalovirus exposure and HLA in healthy donors. The PCR employed 60 Vbeta primers together with 13 Jbeta primers. Sequencing was performed with immunoSEQ multiplex PCR; in TCRdb, only in-frame clones are kept and a portion is missing. The table includes fewer than 250,000 clones, over 75% detected once. Sequencing was carried out using PBMCs. These receptors were taken from a woman aged 50 to 60 in good health and CMV-seropositive.

This rearrangement joins TRBV9 to TRBJ2-3; perhaps TRBD2 as D (6 bases). The CDR3 has 17 amino acids. V was clipped by 0 bases and J by 1 base, with 15 bases between them. Germline loops: CDR1 SGDLS, CDR2 YYNGEE. The CDR3 loop is CASSVGVSWGGTDTQYF. The CDR3 DNA follows: TGTGCCAGCAGCGTAGGGGTTAGCTGGGGGGGCACAGATACGCAGTATTTT.

This CDR3 is CSVSGGRAYNEQFF. The DNA of the CDR3 is TGCAGCGTTTCTGGCGGCAGGGCCTACAATGAGCAGTTCTTC. V usage is TRBV29-1 and J usage is TRBJ2-1, with TRBD1 as a possible D gene (5 bases). The CDR3 covers 14 residues. The germline CDR1 and CDR2 sequences are SQVTM and ANQGSEA. Trimming removed 5 bases at V and 2 bases at J, with 13 bases between.

The chain uses TRBV5-6 and TRBJ2-3, with 13 bases fitting TRBD2. The V segment lost 4 bases and the J segment 3 bases; nucleotides outside the gene matches: 5. CDR1 and CDR2 from the germline V gene are SGHDT and YYEEEE. This CDR3 has 16 residues. In DNA form, the CDR3 reads TGTGCCAGCAGCCGCGGGACTAGCGGGGATACAGATACGCAGTATTTT. It specifies CASSRGTSGDTDTQYF.